What follows are 23 T cell receptor beta chains derived from one specimen sequenced in a study of CD8+ T cells in alopecia areata. Once RNA had been extracted, it was reverse transcribed into cDNA to act as the sequencing template. Assay used: immunoSEQ multiplex PCR; TCRdb lists only in-frame clones, some missing. The table records 200,000 to 250,000 clones, just over 55% of them present only once. The sample consisted of CD8+ T cells sorted from blood. The receptors were gathered from a human donor in good health.

This rearrangement joins TRBV25-1 to TRBJ2-7; D possibly corresponds to TRBD1 (5 bases). CDR1 MGHDK and CDR2 SYGVNS come from the germline V gene. This CDR3 comprises 17 residues. V lost 4 bases and J lost 3, with 22 bases in between. The CDR3 DNA sequence: TGTGCCAGCAGTGTGGGGCGAAGGACCGTTCGGAACTACGAGCAGTACTTC. Amino acids: CASSVGRRTVRNYEQYF.

V and J are TRBV13 and TRBJ2-3; D is perhaps TRBD2 (5 bases). Germline V gene sequence: CDR1 PRHDT, CDR2 FYEKMQ (reference sequence). The CDR3 length is 12 residues. V was cut by 8 bases and J by 4 bases, with 10 bases left in between. In DNA, the CDR3 is TGTGCCAGCTGTAAGGAGGCAGATACGCAGTATTTT. This sequence encodes CASCKEADTQYF.

The rearrangement uses TRBV15 and TRBJ2-7; 8 nucleotides match TRBD2. V shed 2 bases and J 0 bases; nucleotides not matched to a gene: 15. The CDR3 has 19 residues. Germline V lookup: CDR1 LNHNV, CDR2 YYDKDF (reference sequence). CDR3 sequence: CATSRKEDWLAGISYEQYF. The CDR3 DNA reads as TGTGCCACCAGCAGAAAGGAGGATTGGCTAGCGGGTATCTCCTACGAGCAGTACTTC.

The chain carries TRBV14 and TRBJ2-1; 9 positions agree with TRBD1. Trimming cost V 5 bases and J 0 bases; bases outside gene matches: 2. CDR1 and CDR2 from the germline V gene are SGHDN and FVKESK. The length of the CDR3 is 15 residues. CDR3 nucleotides: TGTGCCAGCAGCGACAGGGGGAGCTCCTACAATGAGCAGTTCTTC. It encodes CASSDRGSSYNEQFF.

The CDR3 coding sequence is TGCGCCAGCAGCCCTTACGGACAATATAATTCACCCCTCCACTTT. This gives the protein CASSPYGQYNSPLHF. The chain links TRBV4-1 to TRBJ1-6, with D possibly matching TRBD1 (5 bases). The CDR3 is 15 amino acids. Looked up from germline, CDR1 is MGHRA and CDR2 is YSYEKL. Between the trimmed V and J ends, which lost 4 bases and 4 bases, there was a span of 11 bases.

The J gene is TRBJ2-5, the V gene TRBV7-9; D might be TRBD1 (5 bases). CDR3 length: 14 amino acids. V was shortened by 5 bases and J by 3 bases, with 13 bases between the two germline ends. CDR1 and CDR2 from the germline V gene are SEHNR and FQNEAQ (reference sequence). CDR3 sequence (DNA): TGTGCCAGCAGCCCGGACACCAACAAAGAGACCCAGTACTTC. Amino acids: CASSPDTNKETQYF.

The V gene is TRBV7-9, the J gene TRBJ2-7; D unclear. There are 13 residues in the CDR3. Germline V lookup: CDR1 SEHNR, CDR2 FQNEAQ (reference sequence). The V gene lost 0 bases and the J gene lost 7 bases, with 10 bases spanning the gap. CDR3 bases: TGTGCCAGCAGCTTAGCACCTCCCAGGGAGCAGTACTTC. Protein product: CASSLAPPREQYF.

The chain links TRBV29-1 to TRBJ2-3, with a tentative D call TRBD2 (5 bases). This CDR3 spans 14 amino acids. With 7 bases removed from V and 0 bases from J, the gap between germline ends came to 14 bases. Germline CDR1 reads SQVTM; CDR2 reads ANQGSEA. CDR3 residues: CSAIQADSTDTQYF. The CDR3 DNA reads as TGCAGCGCCATTCAAGCGGACAGCACAGATACGCAGTATTTT.

Turning to this clone: Other nucleotide sequences from this sample produce the same CDR3. The chain combines TRBV4-1 with TRBJ1-5; D call uncertain. V lost 0 bases and J lost 4, with 4 bases in between. Germline CDR1 MGHRA, CDR2 YSYEKL. The CDR3 runs 13 residues. Here the CDR3 reads CASSQDGNQPQHF. The CDR3 region has the DNA TGCGCCAGCAGCCAAGATGGGAATCAGCCCCAGCATTTT.

The chain has TRBV7-9 and TRBJ2-3; 10 nucleotides agree with TRBD2. The CDR3 has 18 residues. V was pared by 5 bases and J by 0 bases, with 11 bases of the junction left unmatched. Germline lookup yields CDR1 SEHNR and CDR2 FQNEAQ (reference sequence). The CDR3 region has the DNA TGTGCCAGCAGCCCTCCCCAGGGAGCGGGGGGGAGCACAGATACGCAGTATTTT. Translated, it gives CASSPPQGAGGSTDTQYF. Based on the CDR3 plus reference TRBV7-9 and TRBJ2-3, the full variable domain is DTGVSQNPRHKITKRGQNVTFRCDPISEHNRLYWYRQTLGQGPEFLTYFQNEAQLEKSRLLSDRFSAERPKGSFSTLEIQRTEQGDSAMYLCASSPPQGAGGSTDTQYFGPGTRLTVL.

This clone turned up a few times. The chain joins TRBV7-6 to TRBJ2-2; no reliable D call. CDR3 size: 14 residues. Germline V gene sequence: CDR1 SGHVS, CDR2 FNYEAQ. V gave up 4 bases and J gave up 2 bases, with 8 bases separating them. The CDR3 spells CASSSLLNTGELFF. In DNA form, the CDR3 reads TGTGCCAGCAGCTCCCTATTAAACACCGGGGAGCTGTTTTTT.

The chain carries TRBV9 and TRBJ2-5; maybe TRBD1 (5 bases). The CDR3 loop spans 13 amino acids. CDR1 and CDR2 from the germline V gene are SGDLS and YYNGEE. The ends were cut back, 1 base at V and 1 base at J, with 5 bases in the middle. CDR3 sequence reads: CASSVRGQETQYF. The CDR3 DNA is TGTGCCAGCAGCGTAAGGGGCCAAGAGACCCAGTACTTC.

The chain carries TRBV9 and TRBJ2-5, with 8 bases aligning to TRBD2. The CDR3 extends over 16 amino acids. CDR1 SGDLS and CDR2 YYNGEE come from the germline V gene. V was pared by 4 bases and J by 1 base, with 9 bases of the junction left unmatched. CDR3 sequence reads: CASSPFGSGGQETQYF. The CDR3 DNA reads as TGTGCCAGCAGCCCCTTCGGGAGCGGGGGCCAAGAGACCCAGTACTTC. The full variable domain, in which reference TRBV9 and TRBJ2-5 provide the parts outside the CDR3, is DSGVTQTPKHLITATGQRVTLRCSPRSGDLSVYWYQQSLDQGLQFLIQYYNGEERAKGNILERFSAQQFPDLHSELNLSSLELGDSALYFCASSPFGSGGQETQYFGPGTRLLVL.

The rearrangement links TRBV29-1 to TRBJ1-3, with D hard to call. V was cut by 7 bases and J by 3 bases, with 7 bases left in between. Germline V lookup: CDR1 SQVTM, CDR2 ANQGSEA. This CDR3 contains 11 residues. CDR3 region: CSADGGNTIYF. CDR3 sequence (DNA): TGCAGCGCGGACGGTGGAAACACCATATATTTT.

This chain connects TRBV27 to TRBJ1-5; 9 nucleotides align to TRBD1. This CDR3 contains 15 residues. After removal of 6 bases from V and 3 bases from J, the junction contained 6 bases not matched to a gene. Germline CDR1 MNHEY, CDR2 SMNVEV (reference sequence). The CDR3 protein is CASRGQGGDNQPQHF. Written as DNA, the CDR3 is TGTGCCAGCAGGGGACAGGGCGGTGACAATCAGCCCCAGCATTTT.

The gene calls are TRBV7-9 and TRBJ2-7, with D perhaps matching TRBD1 (5 bases). Trimming left V 5 bases short and J 5 bases short, with 16 bases between. The CDR3 extends over 14 amino acids. Germline V gives CDR1 SEHNR, CDR2 FQNEAQ (reference sequence). The DNA of the CDR3 is TGTGCCAGCAGCGCAAGGGCAGGGTCGGACGAGCAGTACTTC. It translates to CASSARAGSDEQYF.

This sequence joins TRBV7-9 and TRBJ1-6; no definite D call. The CDR3 loop spans 14 amino acids. Trimming removed 0 bases at V and 8 bases at J, with 8 bases between. The V gene's germline CDR1 is SEHNR and CDR2 FQNEAQ (reference sequence). Written as DNA, the CDR3 is TGTGCCAGCAGCTTAGCTACAGATTATTCACCCCTCCACTTT. This encodes CASSLATDYSPLHF.

This clone was counted a few times. The V call is TRBV15, the J call TRBJ1-6, with D uncertain. The CDR3 length is 13 residues. V gave up 0 bases and J gave up 12 bases, with 9 bases separating them. Germline CDR1 reads LNHNV; CDR2 reads YYDKDF (reference sequence). The CDR3 DNA follows: TGTGCCACCAGCAGAGAGGGTTCGGAACCCCTCCACTTT. It codes for CATSREGSEPLHF. The variable domain in full, completed from reference TRBV15 and TRBJ1-6, reads DAMVIQNPRYQVTQFGKPVTLSCSQTLNHNVMYWYQQKSSQAPKLLFHYYDKDFNNEADTPDNFQSRRPNTSFCFLDIRSPGLGDTAMYLCATSREGSEPLHFGNGTRLTVT.

This clone was counted between two and nine times. The junction differs from germline at one of its ends, possibly a read error. V usage is TRBV20-1 and J usage is TRBJ2-1, with D possibly TRBD1 on 6 matching bases. CDR3 size: 11 residues. Germline CDR1 and CDR2: DFQATT and SNEGSKA (reference sequence). In DNA, the CDR3 is TGCAGTGCTTACAGGGAAAATGAGGCGCTCTTC. Translation: CSAYRENEALF.

This chain joins TRBV5-6 and TRBJ2-7; 8 bases are a match to TRBD1. The germline V gene has CDR1 SGHDT and CDR2 YYEEEE. V shed 4 bases and J 0 bases; nucleotides not matched to a gene: 6. The CDR3 loop spans 15 amino acids. As DNA, the CDR3 is TGTGCCAGCAGCACAGGGACAGGCACCTCCTACGAGCAGTACTTC. Protein: CASSTGTGTSYEQYF.

V is TRBV4-1 and J is TRBJ1-2, with TRBD1 matching 12 bases. CDR3 length equals 16 residues. Germline V CDR1 and CDR2: MGHRA, YSYEKL. The V segment lost 1 base and the J segment 4 bases; nucleotides outside the gene matches: 4. The CDR3 bases are TGCGCCAGCAGCCAAGCTCCGGGACAGGGGGCCTATGGCTACACCTTC. Translation: CASSQAPGQGAYGYTF.

V usage is TRBV15 and J usage is TRBJ1-3, with unresolved D. This CDR3 spans 12 amino acids. The V and J ends lost 11 bases and 0 bases respectively, with 8 bases between them. Germline CDR1 is LNHNV and CDR2 is YYDKDF (reference sequence). The CDR3 region has the DNA TGTGCCGCTAGCTCCTCTGGAAACACCATATATTTT. This sequence encodes CAASSSGNTIYF.

The chain combines TRBV6-1 with TRBJ1-2; unclear D gene. Germline V gene data show CDR1 as MNHNS and CDR2 as SASEGT. Trimming removed 1 base from V and 6 bases from J, with 15 bases in between. CDR3 length: 15 amino acids. The CDR3 DNA reads as TGTGCCAGCAGTGAAGGGAAGGCCCTTACTCATGGCTACACCTTC. Translating gives CASSEGKALTHGYTF.